The clone carrying this T cell receptor (beta chain) occurred a few times. Its antigen is as yet unknown. This entry is derived from a study of blood T cells in healthy people across ages. Study-level findings and limits: The donors' CMV status was not determined, possibly confounding changes in expanded clonotypes.

With 6 bases clipped from V and 4 bases from J, the junction kept 5 bases outside the gene matches. This CDR3 has 13 amino acids. CDR1 and CDR2 from the germline V gene are MNHEY and SMNVEV (reference sequence). A second PCR, run for roughly 7 to 11 cycles, used a sample-barcoded 5' primer plus a J-beta primer mix. Each CDR3 protein is one row after TCRdb ran MiXCR on the 5' RACE reads. The sample has 1.5 million to 2 million distinct CDR3 sequences, 28% seen once. The sample taken for sequencing was blood. V usage is TRBV27 and J usage is TRBJ1-2; TRBD1 matches at 7 bases. The TCR originated in a young woman in good health. CDR3 nucleotides: TGTGCCAGCAGCGACCGGACAGGCTATGGCTACACCTTC. This translates into CASSDRTGYGYTF.